This T cell receptor beta chain was documented in a study of T-cell memory formation after mild COVID-19. Study-level results: Detection of some responders pre-infection suggested pre-existing cross-reactive memory T cells participated. Clones shrinking between day 15 and 85 showed a balanced CD4/CD8 split, and those that grew later tilted toward CD4+.

This clonotype was seen only a few times. No antigen is known for it. Germline values: CDR1 MGHRA, CDR2 YSYEKL. The CDR3 loop spans 14 amino acids. Between the trimmed V and J ends, which lost 0 bases and 6 bases, there was a span of 11 bases. Constant-segment primers and 5'RACE yielded cDNA libraries for TCR alpha and TCR beta, each carrying sample barcodes and UMIs. TCRdb re-derived calls from the 5' RACE reads in MiXCR, one entry per CDR3 protein. Among roughly 51,000 distinct CDR3 sequences listed, under 7.5% were seen once. The material sequenced was PBMCs or a T cell subset sorted from them (not recorded which). J is TRBJ2-5 and V is TRBV4-1, with D maybe TRBD2 (5 bases). This receptor was taken from a man in his late teens or twenties who had mild COVID-19 (a few samples of this study predate the infection). Cell type and time point are not known. This CDR3 is CASSQESGFQTQYF. The CDR3 DNA sequence: TGCGCCAGCAGCCAAGAATCGGGGTTCCAGACCCAGTACTTC.